This T cell receptor beta chain was sequenced during a study of human T cells and chemical hapten exposure. Overall study: Among samples, TCR yields varied mainly because of small differences in pooled library volume.

Each cDNA molecule in the library carried unique molecular identifiers. Original processing notes: From 23,224 to 690,600 TCRs were found per sample, with a median of about 96,000. MiXCR was run by TCRdb on the 5' RACE reads, yielding one entry per CDR3 protein. TCRdb assigned the V and J calls; the authors' analysis was not used. The sample carries 110,000 or so distinct CDR3 sequences, approximately 20% recorded once. Concerning this clonotype itself: Its antigen is undetermined.

Study-level points and caveats: Counts of TCRs above 1 in 1000 frequency stayed unchanged with DPC sensitization.

There are 17 residues in the CDR3. CDR1 is MNHNS and CDR2 is SASEGT in the germline V gene. V dropped 4 bases and J dropped 7; count of bases not matched to a gene: 13. Total RNA was isolated from unfractionated whole blood. V gene TRBV6-1 combines with J gene TRBJ2-1; TRBD2 agrees at 10 bases. The receptor comes from a human donor in good health. This CDR3 reads CASSALAAGGPRNEQFF. The CDR3 bases are TGTGCCAGCAGTGCCCTAGCAGCGGGAGGGCCGAGGAATGAGCAGTTCTTC.